This T cell receptor (beta chain) is from a study of regulatory T cells in long-lasting Graves disease. Through Arm-PCR of CDR3 regions and iRepertoire HTBI primers, TCR beta libraries were built. TCRdb ran MiXCR on the multiplex PCR reads and lists one entry per CDR3 protein. The table has some 430,000 distinct CDR3 sequences, about 22% seen once. Comment on this clonotype: Its antigen is unidentified.

Study-wide findings and caveats: What was studied was peripheral blood only, and not thyroid tissue. Newly diagnosed Graves' patients had higher TCR diversity than persistent ones. Favored usage of TRBV28, TRBJ1-2 and TRBJ2-5 was recorded in persistent disease.

The CDR3 is 13 amino acids. The ends were cut back, 0 bases at V and 5 bases at J, with 7 bases in the middle. Looked up from germline, CDR1 is SGHDN and CDR2 is FVKESK. Stated time point: persistent/refractory GD, antithyroid drugs over 5 years with positive TRAb. The authors made the TCR library using RNA they extracted from PBMCs. Patients of an endocrinology department in Xi'an, China, were included. This sequence was found in a female donor with Graves disease. This sequence joins TRBV14 and TRBJ1-1; no reliable D call. The sequencing used peripheral blood mononuclear cells (PBMCs), collected when the disease was refractory, from a patient treated with antithyroid drugs. The CDR3 coding sequence is TGTGCCAGCAGCCAAGAAAGGGATACTGAAGCTTTCTTT. This gives the protein CASSQERDTEAFF.